The entry that follows covers one T cell receptor (beta chain) sequence. The source of the sample is a study of blood T cell repertoires in COVID-19. Study information: Sample material is recorded as cDNA or gDNA derived from T cells, B-cell-depleted T cells, or PBMCs.

The table came from immunoSEQ multiplex PCR; TCRdb's copy has only in-frame clones and leaves some out. The data show approximately 150,000 clones, approximately 90% seen once. Sequencing used peripheral blood. The TCR originated in an older woman with active or convalescent COVID-19.

CDR3: CASSSQGANGANVLTF. The CDR3 region has the DNA TGCGCCAGCAGCTCTCAGGGGGCTAATGGGGCCAACGTCCTGACTTTC. The rearrangement joins TRBV4-3 to TRBJ2-6, with 8 bases that match TRBD1. CDR1 LGHNA and CDR2 YSLEER come from the germline V gene. The ends lost 5 bases at V and 3 bases at J; junction bases unmatched: 6. There are 16 residues in the CDR3.